This TCR beta chain derives from a study of regulatory T cells in long-lasting Graves disease. Documented time point: newly diagnosed GD, antithyroid drugs for less than 3 months. With RNA extracted from PBMCs as input, the TCR library was made. An approximately 9-milliliter sample of peripheral blood was drawn into EDTA tubes. The V gene's germline CDR1 is SNHLY and CDR2 FYNNEI. The CDR3 has 16 residues. V gave up 0 bases and J gave up 0 bases, with 9 bases separating them. A few counts support this clonotype. Assembly of TCR beta libraries relied on iRepertoire HTBI primers together with Arm-PCR of CDR3 regions. TCRdb redid the calling of the multiplex PCR reads with MiXCR, one entry per CDR3 protein. The table includes a few hundred thousand distinct CDR3 sequences, roughly a sixth detected once. A further study also used this sample, focusing on T cells in Graves' hyperthyroidism and ophthalmopathy.

Specimen: peripheral blood mononuclear cells (PBMCs), collected at new diagnosis, from a patient treated with antithyroid drugs. V usage is TRBV2 and J usage is TRBJ2-4; the D gene is possibly TRBD2 (6 bases). This clonotype was obtained from a middle-aged man with Graves disease. The CDR3, as DNA: TGTGCCAGCAGTGAAGCGGGACTCCTAGCCAAAAACATTCAGTACTTC. Its protein is CASSEAGLLAKNIQYF.